The clone carrying this TCR beta chain showed up just a few times. Its matching antigen is unknown. Using constant-segment primers, 5'RACE produced TCR alpha and TCR beta cDNA libraries carrying sample barcodes and UMIs. TCRdb re-analysed the 5' RACE reads in MiXCR, keeping a single row per CDR3 protein. In the table there are 300,000 or so distinct CDR3 sequences, 15% to 20% of which are singletons. The record originates from a study of T-cell memory formation after mild COVID-19. This CDR3 region has 13 residues. The V gene's germline CDR1 is SGDLS and CDR2 YYNGEE. With 3 bases removed from V and 7 bases from J, the gap between germline ends came to 8 bases. Study outcomes and limitations: From day 15 to 85, contracting clones were balanced between CD4 and CD8, whereas later expanders leaned toward CD4+.

This receptor was taken from a man younger than 30 who had mild COVID-19 (a few samples of this study predate the infection). Cell type and time point are not known. The specimen sequenced was PBMCs or a T cell subset sorted from them (not recorded which). The chain employs TRBV9 and TRBJ1-6; D ambiguous. The CDR3 reads CASSDSKNSPLHF. CDR3 DNA sequence: TGTGCCAGCAGCGATTCCAAGAATTCACCCCTCCACTTT.